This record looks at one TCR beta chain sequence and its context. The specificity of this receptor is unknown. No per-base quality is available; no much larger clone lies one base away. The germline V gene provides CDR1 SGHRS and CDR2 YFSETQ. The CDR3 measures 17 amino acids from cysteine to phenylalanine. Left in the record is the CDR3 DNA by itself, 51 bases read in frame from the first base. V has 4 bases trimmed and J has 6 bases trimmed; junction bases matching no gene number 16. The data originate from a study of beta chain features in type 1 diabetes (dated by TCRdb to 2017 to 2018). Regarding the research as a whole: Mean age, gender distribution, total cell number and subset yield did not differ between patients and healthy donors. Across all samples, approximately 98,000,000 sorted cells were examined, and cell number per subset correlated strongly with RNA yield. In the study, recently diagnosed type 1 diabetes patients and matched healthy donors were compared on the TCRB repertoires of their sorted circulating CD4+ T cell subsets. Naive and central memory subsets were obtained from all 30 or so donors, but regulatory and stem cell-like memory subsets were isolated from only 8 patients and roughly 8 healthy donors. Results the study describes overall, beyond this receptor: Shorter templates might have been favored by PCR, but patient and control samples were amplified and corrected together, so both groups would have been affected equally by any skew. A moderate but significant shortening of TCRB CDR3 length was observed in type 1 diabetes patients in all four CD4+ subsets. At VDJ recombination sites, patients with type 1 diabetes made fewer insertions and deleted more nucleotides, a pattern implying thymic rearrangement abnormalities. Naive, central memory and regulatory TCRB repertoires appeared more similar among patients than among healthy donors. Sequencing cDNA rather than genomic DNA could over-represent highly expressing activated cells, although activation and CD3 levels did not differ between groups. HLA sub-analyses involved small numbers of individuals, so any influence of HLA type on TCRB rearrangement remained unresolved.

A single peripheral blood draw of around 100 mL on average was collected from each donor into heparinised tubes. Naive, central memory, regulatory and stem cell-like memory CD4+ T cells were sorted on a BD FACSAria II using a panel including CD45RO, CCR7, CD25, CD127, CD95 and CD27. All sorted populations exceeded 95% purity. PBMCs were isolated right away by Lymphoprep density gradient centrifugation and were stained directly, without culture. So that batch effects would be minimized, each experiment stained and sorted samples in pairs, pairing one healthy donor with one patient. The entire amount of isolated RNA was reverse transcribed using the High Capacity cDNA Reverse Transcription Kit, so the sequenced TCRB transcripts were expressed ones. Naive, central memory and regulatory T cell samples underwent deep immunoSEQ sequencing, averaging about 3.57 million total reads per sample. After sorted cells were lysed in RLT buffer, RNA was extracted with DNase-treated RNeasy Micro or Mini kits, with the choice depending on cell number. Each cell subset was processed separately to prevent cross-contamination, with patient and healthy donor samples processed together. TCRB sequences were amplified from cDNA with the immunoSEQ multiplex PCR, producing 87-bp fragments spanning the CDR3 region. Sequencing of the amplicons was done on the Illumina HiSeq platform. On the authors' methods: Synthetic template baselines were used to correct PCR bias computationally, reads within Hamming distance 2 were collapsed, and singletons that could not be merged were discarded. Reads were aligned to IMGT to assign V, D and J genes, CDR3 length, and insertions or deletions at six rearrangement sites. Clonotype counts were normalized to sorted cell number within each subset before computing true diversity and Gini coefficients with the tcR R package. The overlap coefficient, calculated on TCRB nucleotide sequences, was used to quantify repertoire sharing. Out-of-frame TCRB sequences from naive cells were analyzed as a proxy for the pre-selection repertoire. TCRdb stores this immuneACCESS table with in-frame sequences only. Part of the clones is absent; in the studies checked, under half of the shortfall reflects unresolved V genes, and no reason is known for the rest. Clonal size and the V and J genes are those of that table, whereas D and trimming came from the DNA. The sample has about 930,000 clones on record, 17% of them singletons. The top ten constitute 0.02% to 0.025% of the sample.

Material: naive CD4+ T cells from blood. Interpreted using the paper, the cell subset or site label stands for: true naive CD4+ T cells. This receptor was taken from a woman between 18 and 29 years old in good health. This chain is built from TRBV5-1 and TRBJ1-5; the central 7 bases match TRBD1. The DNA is TGCGCCAGCAGCCTATTACCGACAGGGATTGTAGGTCAGCCCCAGCATTTT. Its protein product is CASSLLPTGIVGQPQHF. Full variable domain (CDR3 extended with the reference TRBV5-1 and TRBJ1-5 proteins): KAGVTQTPRYLIKTRGQQVTLSCSPISGHRSVSWYQQTPGQGLQFLFEYFSETQRNKGNFPGRFSGRQFSNSRSEMNVSTLELGDSALYLCASSLLPTGIVGQPQHFGDGTRLSIL.